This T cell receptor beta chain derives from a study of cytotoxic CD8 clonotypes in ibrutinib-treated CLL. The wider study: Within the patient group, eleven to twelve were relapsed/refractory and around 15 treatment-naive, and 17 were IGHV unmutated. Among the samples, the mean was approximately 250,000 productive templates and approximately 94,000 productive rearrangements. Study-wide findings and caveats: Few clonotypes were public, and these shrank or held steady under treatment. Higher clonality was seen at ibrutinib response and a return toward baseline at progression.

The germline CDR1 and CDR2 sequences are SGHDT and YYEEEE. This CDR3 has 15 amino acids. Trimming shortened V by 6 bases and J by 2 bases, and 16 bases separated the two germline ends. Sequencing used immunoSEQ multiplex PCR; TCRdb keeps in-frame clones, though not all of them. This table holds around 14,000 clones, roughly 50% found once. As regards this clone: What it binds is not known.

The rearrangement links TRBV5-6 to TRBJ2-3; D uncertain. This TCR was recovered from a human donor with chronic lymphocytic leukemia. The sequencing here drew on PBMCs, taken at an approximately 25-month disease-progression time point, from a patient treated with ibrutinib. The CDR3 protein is CASTLAGTLTDTQYF. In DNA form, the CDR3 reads TGTGCCAGCACGTTGGCAGGTACCCTCACAGATACGCAGTATTTT.